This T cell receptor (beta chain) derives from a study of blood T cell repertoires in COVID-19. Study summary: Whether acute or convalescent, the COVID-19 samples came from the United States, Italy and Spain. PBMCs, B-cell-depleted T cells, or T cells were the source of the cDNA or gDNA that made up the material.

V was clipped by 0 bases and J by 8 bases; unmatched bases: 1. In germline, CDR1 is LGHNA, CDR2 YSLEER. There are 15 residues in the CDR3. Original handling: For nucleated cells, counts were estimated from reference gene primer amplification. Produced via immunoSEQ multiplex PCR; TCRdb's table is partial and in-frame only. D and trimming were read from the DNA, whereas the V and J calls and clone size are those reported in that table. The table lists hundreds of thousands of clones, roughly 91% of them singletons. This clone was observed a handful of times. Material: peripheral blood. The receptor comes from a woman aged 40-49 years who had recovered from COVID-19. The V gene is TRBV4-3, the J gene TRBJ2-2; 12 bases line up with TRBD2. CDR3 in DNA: TGCGCCAGCAGCCAAGATGGACTAGCGGGAGGGGAGCTGTTTTTT. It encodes CASSQDGLAGGELFF.